The following is a T cell receptor beta chain sequence with its context. This receptor's antigen is unknown. No clone much larger than this one lies a single base away; base qualities are absent. According to the germline V gene (reference sequence), CDR1 reads MNHEY and CDR2 reads SMNVEV. Clipping removes 0 bases from V and 4 bases from J, with 2 as the unmatched junction base count. The CDR3 goes from the cysteine to the phenylalanine over 16 residues. Solely the CDR3 DNA is kept, with 48 bases framed from the first base. In total, approximately 700 healthy bone marrow donors made up the cohort. All cohort members were sampled while nominally healthy, although unrecorded immune exposures were likely present. The donor tested CMV seronegative and was one of the 352 seronegative cohort members. Every donor gave a peripheral blood sample, and the peripheral blood mononuclear cells from that sample were used for TCR beta sequencing. The Qiagen DNeasy Blood Extraction Kit was used to extract genomic DNA from the blood cell samples.

Receptors were amplified or captured by the immunoSEQ multiplex PCR assay. A mixture of 60 forward primers for TCR Vbeta segments and 13 reverse primers for TCR Jbeta segments was used in the multiplex PCR. Amplification of the CDR3 region of rearranged TCR beta genes was performed with a multiplex PCR assay on genomic DNA. On the Illumina HiSeq System, the amplified TCR beta libraries were sequenced as 87-base-pair reads. Processing in the source paper ran as follows. A later analysis tallied 75 million to 95 million unique TCR beta chains across the 650 to 750 repertoires, and approximately 9.9 million of those chains were shared by two or more donors. Raw reads were error-corrected and collapsed into unique sequences by a nearest-neighbor algorithm in which closely related sequences were merged to remove PCR and sequencing errors. To assign V, D and J gene segments, CDR3 sequences were aligned to IMGT reference sequences. For a sequence to be retained, a match of at least six nucleotides was required to both a V gene segment and a J gene segment. A rearrangement counted as productive if the CDR3 had no stop codons and remained in frame with V and J, and every other rearrangement counted as non-productive. Following IMGT convention, CDR3 was defined as the stretch from the second conserved V-encoded cysteine up to the conserved J-encoded phenylalanine. The earlier analysis of 500 to 650 of the donors excluded any sequence lacking an unambiguous match to a single V gene segment. In an earlier analysis of 587 of the donors, V segments were called functional above 56.7% productive rearrangements and were called segregating when the between-donor standard deviation exceeded 5%. A statistical classification framework was built to diagnose cytomegalovirus status from the catalog of TCR beta chain sequences. In a later analysis, V and J genes were assigned by comparing TCR nucleotide sequences against IMGT/GENE-DB human TR gene sequences. The TCRdist pipeline was used in a later analysis to assign CDR3 sequences and most-parsimonious VDJ recombination scenarios. In a later analysis, each TCR beta chain was defined by its CDR3 amino acid sequence together with its V-gene family, and reads lacking a unique V-gene family were excluded. In a later analysis, 500 to 700 highly shared, low-generation-probability nucleotide sequences were removed to address suspected cross-contamination and a sequencing artifact. A later analysis calculated a clonal expansion index for each public chain from normalized within-repertoire ranks of inferred template counts. Generation probabilities in a later analysis came from a VDJ recombination model fitted to out-of-frame rearrangements, and those results were checked against IGoR. In a later analysis, hypergeometric tests were used to score TCR-TCR, TCR-HLA and TCR-CMV co-occurrence, with a repertoire-size bias correction applied to TCR pairs. In a later analysis, false discovery rates were estimated by permuting HLA or CMV assignments 20 times. In a later analysis, co-occurring TCRs were grouped using DBSCAN, and TCRdist sequence similarity was added for clustering within HLA-allele-positive subsets. Repertoires with fewer than 30,000 or more than 120,000 public chains, plus five repertoires with anomalous nucleotide sharing, were excluded from co-occurrence clustering. TCRdb took over this immuneACCESS table, retaining in-frame rearrangements with V and J assigned. Such tables are incomplete; in checked studies, under half of the missing clones stem from an unresolved V gene, and the remainder is unexplained. V and J calls and clone size are given by that table; D and trimming were obtained from the DNA. This sample has over 100,000 clones in its table, and around four fifths of those were observed once. The ten most abundant clones make up more than 1.5% of the sample.

This record comes from a study of cytomegalovirus exposure and HLA in healthy donors (TCRdb year 2017). The study in broad terms: An earlier analysis of approximately 550 of the donors reported approximately 290 Gb of sequence data and around 110 million unique TCR beta sequences from about 179 million T cells. An early release covering some 640 HLA-typed donors comprised 250 to 350 gigabases of sequencing data and about 90 million unique TCR sequences. The genetic ancestry cluster associated with self-reported Caucasian donors included around 76% of the 398 genotyped donors. The aim of the study was to test whether cataloging public T cell receptors could identify signatures of past pathogen exposure. Using immunosequencing, the study profiled T cell repertoires from around 680 subjects and related those repertoires to cytomegalovirus serostatus. Along with the approximately 700-subject first cohort, a separate validation cohort of roughly 110 different subjects was used. The study combined high-throughput TCR immunosequencing, statistical association of individual TCRs with disease status, and machine learning to predict cytomegalovirus infection status. To study patterns of TCR occurrence, a later analysis re-analyzed previously published TCR beta repertoires from just over 650 donors and added high-resolution HLA genotyping. The later analysis used no new phenotypic data to find candidate immune exposures, relying instead on TCR beta sequences and their occurrence across donors. An earlier analysis of 587 of the donors applied high-throughput TCR beta sequencing to assess whether each TCR beta V gene segment acted as functional or pseudogenic. Alongside the repertoire data, information on donor age, sex, ethnicity and CMV serostatus was compiled. A later genetic analysis used genome-wide SNP genotypes for about 60% of the roughly 670 donors, treating that subset as a discovery cohort. All discovery cohort repertoires had been generated on a single sequencing platform. HLA typing covered class I and class II loci at four-digit resolution. Typing coverage differed by locus: A, B, C, DRB1 and DQB1 were typed in roughly 620-630 donors, DQA1 in 522, DPA1 in over 600, and DPB1 in approximately 450. A handful of DR-DQ haplotypes were handled as single units for association and clustering because linkage in the cohort was strong. On average, around 240,000 unique TCR beta nucleotide sequences were sequenced per donor among a few hundred genotyped donors of the cohort, with 15% to 20% of those sequences being non-productive.

Broad study findings and their caveats: In a later genetic analysis, fewer N-insertions in productive TCRs were reported among donors in an Asian-associated ancestry cluster than the roughly 700-donor mean. The authors suggested that the approach could potentially be extended to other disease states and immunological phenotypes. Across donors, most TCR sequences were observed very rarely, whereas some public TCRs were present in many individuals. Because counts were too low, approximately 15 rarely observed V segments, including chromosome 9 orphons, were excluded from the earlier analysis of 500 to 700 of the donors. In this cohort, only TCR beta chains were sequenced, and detectable features were limited by the absence of alpha or paired-chain data. Because the 87-base-pair reads could not distinguish some IMGT-functional V segments, including TRBV6-2 and TRBV6-3, those segments were excluded. According to a later analysis, TCR association rates differed among HLA loci, with DRB1 alleles showing the most associated TCRs and HLA-C alleles showing the fewest. For the cohort, immune exposure information was limited to CMV serostatus. Because some donors lacked HLA typing at each locus, the association tests relied only on the typed subset. A further reported finding was that TCR beta sequences accurately predicted the HLA-A and HLA-B alleles for most subjects in the first cohort. Linkage disequilibrium might explain the correlated functional status among segregating V segments, but an unknown experimental factor could not be excluded. In vitro tests confirmed that a few of the cytomegalovirus-associated TCR beta chains recognize cytomegalovirus antigens. In both the original and validation cohorts, the classifier was reported to diagnose cytomegalovirus status with high specificity and sensitivity. When HLA alleles, especially DR and DQ, strongly co-occurred, attributing TCR associations to individual alleles was difficult. In an earlier analysis of 587 of the donors, most TCR beta V segments appeared in productive rearrangements about 87% or about 30% of the time, broadly matching IMGT annotations. A later analysis reported that several top co-occurrence clusters appeared linked to parvovirus B19, influenza, CMV and Epstein-Barr virus. At a false discovery rate of 0.05, a later analysis linked 15,000 to 20,000 TCR beta sequences to specific HLA alleles. A later genetic analysis associated a missense DCLRE1C variant with V-gene and J-gene trimming of TCR beta chains, and an independent cohort replicated the association. In a later analysis, HLA-associated TCR beta chains showed more clonal expansion and lower generation probabilities than non-associated chains that were equally common. According to a later analysis, most CMV-associated TCR beta chains appeared to be HLA-restricted, and the HLA associations seemed to be driven largely by CMV exposure. The sequencing pipeline was judged likely to have produced a cluster of highly shared sequence variants as a technical artifact. Sequencing depth was assumed to be roughly uniform across donors in the presence/absence analyses, though that assumption may not hold. The study listed 164 TCR beta chains as associated with cytomegalovirus.

The receptor was isolated from a man aged 40-50 years in good health and CMV-seronegative. The chain is assembled from TRBV27 and TRBJ2-2, with 10 bases in between that match TRBD1. Input material: PBMCs. In nucleotides, the sequence is TGTGCCAGCAGTTTATCGGGACAGGGGCCCACCGGGGAGCTGTTTTTT. Translated, this gives CASSLSGQGPTGELFF.